This T cell receptor beta chain was captured in a study of T cells in Graves' hyperthyroidism and ophthalmopathy. Germline V gene data show CDR1 as GTSNPN and CDR2 as SVGIG (reference sequence). Trimming removed 0 bases at V and 0 bases at J, with 13 bases between. CDR3 length: 16 residues. Lactation, pregnancy, other autoimmune disease or uncontrolled infection excluded patients. Using RNA transcripts as the source, TCR beta CDR3 regions were amplified. HTBI primers were the set used in a first-round RT-PCR of the TCR CDR3. Via MiXCR, TCRdb re-called the multiplex PCR reads, giving one row per CDR3 protein. The sample includes 400,000 to 450,000 distinct CDR3 sequences, roughly 15% of them seen just once. Whole-study results and caveats: Ophthalmopathy was separated from stable hyperthyroidism by a 13 V-J model. Within blood appeared most thyroid clonotypes that had expanded above 0.001.

This clonotype was detected ten times or more. Its antigen is currently unknown. The sequence was obtained from a man aged 18 to 29 with Graves' ophthalmopathy. Sequenced: blood. The chain has TRBV30 and TRBJ2-3; TRBD2 might be the D (6 bases). The DNA for the CDR3 is TGTGCCTGGAGTGTACTCGGGAGCTCTAGCACAGATACGCAGTATTTT. This encodes CAWSVLGSSSTDTQYF.